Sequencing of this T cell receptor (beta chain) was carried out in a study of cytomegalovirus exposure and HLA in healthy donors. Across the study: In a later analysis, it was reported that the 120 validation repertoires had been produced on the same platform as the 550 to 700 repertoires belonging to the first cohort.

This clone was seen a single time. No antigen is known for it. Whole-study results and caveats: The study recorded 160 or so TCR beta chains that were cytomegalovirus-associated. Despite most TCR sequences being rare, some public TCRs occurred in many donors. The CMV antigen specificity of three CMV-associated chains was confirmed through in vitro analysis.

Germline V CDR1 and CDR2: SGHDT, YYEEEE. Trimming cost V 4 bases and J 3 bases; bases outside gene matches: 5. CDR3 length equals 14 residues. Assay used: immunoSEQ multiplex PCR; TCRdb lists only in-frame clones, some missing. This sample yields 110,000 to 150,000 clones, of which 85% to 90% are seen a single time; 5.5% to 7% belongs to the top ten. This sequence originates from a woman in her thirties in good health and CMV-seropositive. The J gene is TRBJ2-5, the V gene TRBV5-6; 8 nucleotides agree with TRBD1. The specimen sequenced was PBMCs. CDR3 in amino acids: CASSLGQGEETQYF. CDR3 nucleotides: TGTGCCAGCAGCCTCGGACAGGGAGAAGAGACCCAGTACTTC.